Described below is a single T cell receptor (beta chain) sequence and its context. What this receptor recognizes is not known. Base-call qualities are not available, and no considerably larger clone is one nucleotide away. The cohort comprised 710 or so healthy bone marrow donors. Cohort members were all nominally healthy when sampled, although unrecorded immune exposures were likely present. The donor was CMV seronegative and belonged to the group of around 400 seronegative cohort members. A peripheral blood sample was provided by each donor, and peripheral blood mononuclear cells were used for TCR beta sequencing. Genomic DNA was extracted from the blood cell samples with the Qiagen DNeasy Blood Extraction Kit. These data come from a study of cytomegalovirus exposure and HLA in healthy donors (dated by TCRdb to 2016 to 2017). Regarding the complete study: An earlier analysis of roughly 610 of the donors reported over 250 Gb of sequence data and 117 million unique TCR beta sequences obtained from some 200 million T cells. Among roughly 370 genotyped donors of the cohort, an average of 235,054 unique TCR beta nucleotide sequences were sequenced per donor, 15% to 20% of them non-productive. A few DR-DQ haplotypes were treated as single units for association and clustering because of strong linkage in the cohort. The study was designed to test whether signatures of past pathogen exposure could be identified by cataloging public T cell receptors. The number of typed donors differed by locus: about 629-640 for A, B, C, DRB1 and DQB1; 500 to 550 for DQA1; approximately 600 for DPA1; and approximately 450 for DPB1. A later genetic analysis used genome-wide SNP genotypes for about 60% of the roughly 670 donors, treating that subset as a discovery cohort. To study patterns of TCR occurrence, a later analysis re-analyzed previously published TCR beta repertoires from just over 650 donors and added high-resolution HLA genotyping. An early release that covered fewer than 750 HLA-typed donors contained around 300 gigabases of sequencing data and tens of millions of unique TCR sequences. Donor age, sex, ethnicity and CMV serostatus were compiled alongside the repertoire data. Along with the approximately 670-subject first cohort, a separate validation cohort of over 90 different subjects was used. Both class I and class II loci were covered by HLA typing, at four-digit resolution. To predict cytomegalovirus infection status, the study combined high-throughput TCR immunosequencing, statistical association of individual TCRs with disease status, and machine learning. Every discovery cohort repertoire had been produced on one sequencing platform. Of the approximately 400 genotyped donors, 80% to 90% were placed in the genetic ancestry cluster associated with self-reported Caucasian donors. The study used immunosequencing to profile the T cell repertoires of 666 subjects and linked those repertoires to cytomegalovirus serostatus. Rather than using new phenotypic data, the later analysis identified candidate immune exposures from TCR beta sequences and from how often those sequences occurred across donors. In an earlier analysis of about 590 of the donors, high-throughput TCR beta sequencing was used to judge whether each TCR beta V gene segment behaved as functional or pseudogenic. Overall study outcomes, separate from this receptor: Some IMGT-functional V segments, including TRBV6-2 and TRBV6-3, could not be told apart with the 87-base-pair reads, so those segments were excluded. The sequencing pipeline was judged likely to have produced a cluster of highly shared sequence variants as a technical artifact. The earlier analysis of 587 of the donors excluded approximately 15 rarely observed V segments, including chromosome 9 orphons, because counts were too low. An association between a missense DCLRE1C variant and V-gene and J-gene trimming of TCR beta chains was found in a later genetic analysis and replicated in an independent cohort. For the cohort, immune exposure information was limited to CMV serostatus. A further reported finding was that TCR beta sequences accurately predicted the HLA-A and HLA-B alleles for most subjects in the first cohort. The study gave a list of more than 150 TCR beta chains associated with cytomegalovirus. In a later analysis, HLA-associated TCR beta chains were found to be more clonally expanded and to have lower generation probabilities than equally common non-associated chains. A few of the identified cytomegalovirus-associated TCR beta chains were confirmed in vitro to be specific for cytomegalovirus antigens. A later analysis found that most CMV-associated TCR beta chains appeared HLA-restricted, with HLA associations seemingly driven largely by CMV exposure. Across donors, most TCR sequences were observed very rarely, whereas some public TCRs were present in many individuals. A later analysis found that TCR association rates varied across HLA loci, with DRB1 alleles showing the most associated TCRs and HLA-C alleles the fewest. A later genetic analysis reported fewer N-insertions in productive TCRs among donors in an Asian-associated ancestry cluster than the roughly 700-donor mean. Strong co-occurrence of HLA alleles, especially DR and DQ, made assigning TCR associations to individual alleles difficult. In both the original and validation cohorts, the classifier was reported to diagnose cytomegalovirus status with high specificity and sensitivity. Linkage disequilibrium might explain the correlated functional status among segregating V segments, but an unknown experimental factor could not be excluded. In this cohort, only TCR beta chains were sequenced, and detectable features were limited by the absence of alpha or paired-chain data. The authors suggested that the approach could potentially be extended to other disease states and immunological phenotypes. Because some donors lacked HLA typing at each locus, the association tests relied only on the typed subset. At a false discovery rate of 0.05, a later analysis linked around 17,000 TCR beta sequences to specific HLA alleles. Sequencing depth was assumed to be roughly uniform across donors in the presence/absence analyses, though that assumption may not hold. In an earlier analysis of fewer than 750 of the donors, most TCR beta V segments were observed in productive rearrangements about 90% or about 30% of the time, broadly matching IMGT annotations. Several of the top co-occurrence clusters appeared to be linked to parvovirus B19, influenza, CMV and Epstein-Barr virus, according to a later analysis.

Via the germline V gene, CDR1 is ENHRY and CDR2 SYGVKD. Taken from cysteine to phenylalanine, the CDR3 has 14 residues. Only the CDR3 region is kept as DNA, spanning 42 bases read in frame from base 1. At the junction V is shortened by 9 bases and J by 5 bases, with 16 bases in between. The library was made by the immunoSEQ multiplex PCR assay. For the multiplex PCR, a mixture combining 60 forward primers for TCR Vbeta segments and 13 reverse primers for TCR Jbeta segments was used. The CDR3 region of rearranged TCR beta genes was amplified from genomic DNA by a multiplex PCR assay. On the Illumina HiSeq System, the amplified TCR beta libraries were sequenced as 87-base-pair reads. For the original study's pipeline: A later analysis tallied about 77 million unique TCR beta chains across the 650 to 750 repertoires, and about 10 million of those chains were shared by two or more donors. A nearest-neighbor algorithm error-corrected the raw reads and collapsed the reads into unique sequences, merging closely related sequences to remove PCR and sequencing errors. Alignment of CDR3 sequences to IMGT reference sequences was used to assign V, D and J gene segments. For a sequence to be retained, a match of at least six nucleotides to both a V gene segment and a J gene segment was required. Rearrangements were classified as productive when the CDR3 lacked stop codons and remained in frame with V and J, and all other rearrangements were classified as non-productive. CDR3 was defined according to IMGT convention as the region running from the second conserved V-encoded cysteine to the conserved J-encoded phenylalanine. The earlier analysis of 587 of the donors excluded sequences that lacked an unambiguous match to a single V gene segment. In an earlier analysis of several hundred of the donors, V segments were called functional above 56.7% productive rearrangements and were called segregating when the between-donor standard deviation exceeded 5%. To diagnose cytomegalovirus status from the catalog of TCR beta chain sequences, a statistical classification framework was built. In a later analysis, TCR nucleotide sequences were compared against IMGT/GENE-DB human TR gene sequences so that V and J genes could be assigned. Using the TCRdist pipeline, a later analysis assigned CDR3 sequences along with most-parsimonious VDJ recombination scenarios. In a later analysis, each TCR beta chain was defined by its CDR3 amino acid sequence together with its V-gene family, and reads without a unique V-gene family were excluded. To address suspected cross-contamination and a sequencing artifact, a later analysis removed approximately 590 highly shared, low-generation-probability nucleotide sequences. A later analysis calculated a clonal expansion index for each public chain from normalized within-repertoire ranks of inferred template counts. In a later analysis, generation probabilities were computed with a VDJ recombination model fitted to out-of-frame rearrangements, and the resulting probabilities were checked against IGoR. A later analysis scored TCR-TCR, TCR-HLA and TCR-CMV co-occurrence with hypergeometric tests, applying a repertoire-size bias correction to TCR pairs. False discovery rates were estimated in a later analysis by permuting HLA or CMV assignments 20 times. In a later analysis, co-occurring TCRs were grouped with DBSCAN, and TCRdist sequence similarity was added when clustering was performed within HLA-allele-positive subsets. Repertoires with fewer than 30,000 or more than 120,000 public chains, plus five repertoires with anomalous nucleotide sharing, were excluded from co-occurrence clustering. The source is immuneACCESS, and TCRdb retained only in-frame sequences with V and J called. Part of the clones is not carried over; for the studies checked, unresolved V genes explain less than half of this, and the remainder is unexplained. That table gives V, J and clone size, and the DNA gave D and trimming. The sample yields 85,000 to 130,000 clones; 75% to 85% were counted once. Less than 2% of the sample is taken by the ten largest.

The sequencing input was PBMCs. Rearrangement joined TRBV10-3 to TRBJ1-4; TRBD1 might be the D gene, on 6 matching bases. This TCR was recovered from a man aged 50 to 60 in good health and CMV-seronegative. The nucleotide sequence is TGTGCCATTCGGGACACCTTTCTCAATGAAAAACTGTTTTTT. Its protein reads: CAIRDTFLNEKLFF.